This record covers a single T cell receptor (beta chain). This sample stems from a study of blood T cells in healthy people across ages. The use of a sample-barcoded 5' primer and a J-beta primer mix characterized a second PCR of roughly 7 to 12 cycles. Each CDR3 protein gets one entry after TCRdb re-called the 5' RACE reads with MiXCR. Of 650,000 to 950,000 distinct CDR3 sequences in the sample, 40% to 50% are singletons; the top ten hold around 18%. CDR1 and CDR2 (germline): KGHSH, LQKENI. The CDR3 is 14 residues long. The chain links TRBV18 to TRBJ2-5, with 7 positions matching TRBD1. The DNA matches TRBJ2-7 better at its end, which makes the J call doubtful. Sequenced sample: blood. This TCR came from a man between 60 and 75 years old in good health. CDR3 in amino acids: CASSPTGETGEQYF. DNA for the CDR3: TGTGCCAGCTCACCTACAGGGGAAACGGGCGAGCAGTACTTC.